This entry concerns a single TCR beta chain. This sample stems from a study of blood T cell repertoires in COVID-19. As for the study in general: COVID-19 samples collected from the United States, Italy and Spain covered acute and convalescent phases.

CDR3 length equals 17 residues. The V gene's germline CDR1 is SGHVS and CDR2 FNYEAQ. With 3 bases removed from V and 4 bases from J, the gap between germline ends came to 19 bases. In the original analysis: Amplification from reference gene primers served as the basis for estimated nucleated cell counts. TCRdb keeps only in-frame clones here, not all; method: immunoSEQ multiplex PCR. V, J and clone size reflect that table, while D and trimming were determined from the DNA. This table holds a few hundred thousand clones, 85% to 90% found once. The rearrangement joins TRBV7-6 to TRBJ2-1; perhaps TRBD1 as D (5 bases). The source material was PBMCs or T cells enriched from blood (not recorded which). This receptor was obtained from a woman under 30 in a cohort exposed to, infected with or recovered from COVID-19 (not recorded which). The CDR3 reads CASSLQGSQVVYNEQFF. CDR3 DNA sequence: TGTGCCAGCAGCTTGCAGGGTAGTCAGGTCGTGTACAATGAGCAGTTCTTC.